The 4 T cell receptor beta chains given below trace back to one sample, sequenced in a study of glioma-infiltrating T cells. Amplification of TCR alpha and beta CDR3 regions from RNA used iRepertoire nested multiplex PCR. Via MiXCR, TCRdb re-called the multiplex PCR reads, giving one row per CDR3 protein. The repertoire holds about 110,000 distinct CDR3 sequences, with about 25% as singletons. The material sequenced was glioma tissue, nonneoplastic brain tissue, or PBMCs (not recorded which). The source of these receptors is a human donor with low-grade glioma or glioblastoma, undergoing nonglioma brain surgery, or in good health (not recorded which).

The chain has TRBV11-2 and TRBJ2-5; maybe TRBD2 (6 bases). Germline loops: CDR1 SGHAT, CDR2 FQNNGV. The V and J ends lost 2 bases and 3 bases respectively, with 10 bases between them. The CDR3 spans 14 residues. CDR3 in amino acids: CASSLMTGEETQYF. As DNA, the CDR3 is TGTGCCAGCAGCTTAATGACGGGGGAAGAGACCCAGTACTTC.

This clonotype was detected ten times or more. V usage is TRBV7-2 and J usage is TRBJ1-1, with unresolved D. V was trimmed by 2 bases and J by 7 bases, leaving 11 bases between them. Germline CDR1 and CDR2: SGHTA and FQGNSA. The CDR3 runs 13 residues. The CDR3 bases are TGTGCCAGCAGCTTAATCGTCCCAATTGAAGCTTTCTTT. It translates to CASSLIVPIEAFF. Full variable domain (rest looked up from reference TRBV7-2 and TRBJ1-1): GAGVSQSPSNKVTEKGKDVELRCDPISGHTALYWYRQSLGQGLEFLIYFQGNSAPDKSGLPSDRFSAERTGGSVSTLTIQRTQQEDSAVYLCASSLIVPIEAFFGQGTRLTVV.

The chain combines TRBV6-9 with TRBJ2-7, with D possibly matching TRBD1 (5 bases). The CDR3 length is 16 residues. Germline loops: CDR1 MNHGY, CDR2 SVAAGI. The V and J ends lost 6 bases and 5 bases respectively, with 23 bases between them. Written as DNA, the CDR3 is TGTGCCAGCAGGCACAGACAGTCTACCAAGGAGCACGAGCAGTACTTC. This gives the protein CASRHRQSTKEHEQYF.

This clonotype came up a few times. This rearrangement joins TRBV12-3 or TRBV12-4 to TRBJ2-5; no clear D. The V end lost 2 bases, the J end lost 2 bases, and 9 bases lay between the germline ends. This CDR3 is built from 14 residues. CDR3 coding DNA: TGTGCCAGCAGTTTAAGGGCAGGTCAAGAGACCCAGTACTTC. It is translated as CASSLRAGQETQYF.